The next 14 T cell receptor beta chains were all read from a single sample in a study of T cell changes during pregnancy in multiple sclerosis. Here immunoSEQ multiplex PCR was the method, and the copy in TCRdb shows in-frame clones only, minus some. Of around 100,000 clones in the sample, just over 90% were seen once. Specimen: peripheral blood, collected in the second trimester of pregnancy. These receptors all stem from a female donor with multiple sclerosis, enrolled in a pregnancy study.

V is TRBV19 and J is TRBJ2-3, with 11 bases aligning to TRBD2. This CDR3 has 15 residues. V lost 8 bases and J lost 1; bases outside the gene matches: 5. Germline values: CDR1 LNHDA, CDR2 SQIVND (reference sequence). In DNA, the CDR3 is TGTGCCAGTTCAACGACTAGCGGGGGCACAGATACGCAGTATTTT. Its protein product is CASSTTSGGTDTQYF.

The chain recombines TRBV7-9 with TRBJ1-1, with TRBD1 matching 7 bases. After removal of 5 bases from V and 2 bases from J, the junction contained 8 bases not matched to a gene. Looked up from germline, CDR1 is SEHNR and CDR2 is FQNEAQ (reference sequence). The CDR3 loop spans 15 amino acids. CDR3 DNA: TGTGCCAGCAGCCCCACCGGGACAGTCAACACTGAAGCTTTCTTT. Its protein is CASSPTGTVNTEAFF.

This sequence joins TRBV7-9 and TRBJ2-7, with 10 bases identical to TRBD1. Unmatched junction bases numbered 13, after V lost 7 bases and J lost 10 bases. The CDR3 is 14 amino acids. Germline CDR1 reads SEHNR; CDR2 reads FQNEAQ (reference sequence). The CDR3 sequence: CASNFPGQGPEQYF. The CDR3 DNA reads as TGTGCCAGCAATTTCCCGGGACAGGGGCCCGAACAGTACTTC.

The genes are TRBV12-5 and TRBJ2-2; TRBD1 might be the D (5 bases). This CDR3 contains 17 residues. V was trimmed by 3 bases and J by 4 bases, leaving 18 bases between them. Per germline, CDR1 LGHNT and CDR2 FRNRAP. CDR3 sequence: CASGFAVGVGSTGELFF. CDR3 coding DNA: TGTGCTAGTGGTTTCGCGGTAGGGGTGGGTAGCACCGGGGAGCTGTTTTTT.

CDR3 in DNA: TGTGCCAGCAGCTTAGCGCGGGGCAGGGGGTCTGGGGCCAACGTCCTGACTTTC. Protein sequence: CASSLARGRGSGANVLTF. This chain links TRBV7-2 with TRBJ2-6; the D gene is possibly TRBD1 (7 bases). The ends were cut back, 0 bases at V and 1 base at J, with 13 bases in the middle. Germline values: CDR1 SGHTA, CDR2 FQGNSA. The CDR3 consists of 18 residues.

CDR3 nucleotides: TGTGCCAGCAGCGACAATAGACAGAAGCAGTATTTT. Protein product: CASSDNRQKQYF. The chain links TRBV14 to TRBJ2-3; a weak D match, TRBD1 (5 bases). V dropped 5 bases and J dropped 11 bases, with 14 bases sitting between them. The germline V gene encodes CDR1 SGHDN and CDR2 FVKESK. The CDR3 totals 12 residues.

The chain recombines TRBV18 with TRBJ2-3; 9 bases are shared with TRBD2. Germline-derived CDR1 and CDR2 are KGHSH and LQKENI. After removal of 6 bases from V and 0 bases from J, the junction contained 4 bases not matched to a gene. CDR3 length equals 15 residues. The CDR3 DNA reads TGTGCCAGCTCTGATACTAGCGGGAGCACAGATACGCAGTATTTT. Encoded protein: CASSDTSGSTDTQYF.

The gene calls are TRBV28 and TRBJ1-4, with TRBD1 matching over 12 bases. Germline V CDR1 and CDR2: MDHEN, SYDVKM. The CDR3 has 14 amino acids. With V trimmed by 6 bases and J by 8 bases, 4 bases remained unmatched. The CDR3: CASSRDRGQEKLFF. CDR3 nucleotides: TGTGCCAGCAGCCGGGACAGGGGGCAGGAAAAACTGTTTTTT.

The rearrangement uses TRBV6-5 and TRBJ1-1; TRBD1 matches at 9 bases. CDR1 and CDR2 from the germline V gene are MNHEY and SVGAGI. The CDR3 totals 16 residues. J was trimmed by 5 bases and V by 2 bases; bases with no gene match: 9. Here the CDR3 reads CASSYTWTGEGTEAFF. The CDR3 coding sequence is TGTGCCAGCAGTTACACATGGACAGGGGAGGGGACTGAAGCTTTCTTT.

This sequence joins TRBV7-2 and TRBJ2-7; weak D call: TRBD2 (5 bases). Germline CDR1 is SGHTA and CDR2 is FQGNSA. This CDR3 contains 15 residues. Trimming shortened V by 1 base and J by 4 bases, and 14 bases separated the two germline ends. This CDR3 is CASSLDPGRMYEQYF. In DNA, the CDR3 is TGTGCCAGCAGCTTAGATCCGGGAAGGATGTACGAGCAGTACTTC.

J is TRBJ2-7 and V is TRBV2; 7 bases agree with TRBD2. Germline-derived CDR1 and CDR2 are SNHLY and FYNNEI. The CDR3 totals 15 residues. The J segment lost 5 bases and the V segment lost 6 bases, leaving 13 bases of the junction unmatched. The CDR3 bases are TGTGCCAGCAGCCGGGAGGAGGGAGCGGGGAACGAGCAGTACTTC. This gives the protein CASSREEGAGNEQYF.

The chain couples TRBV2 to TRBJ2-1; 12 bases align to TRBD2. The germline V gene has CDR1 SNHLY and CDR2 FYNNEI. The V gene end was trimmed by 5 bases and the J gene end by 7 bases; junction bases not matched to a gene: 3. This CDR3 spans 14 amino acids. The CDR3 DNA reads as TGTGCCAGCAGTTACGGACTAGCGGGGAATGAGCAGTTCTTC. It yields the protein CASSYGLAGNEQFF.

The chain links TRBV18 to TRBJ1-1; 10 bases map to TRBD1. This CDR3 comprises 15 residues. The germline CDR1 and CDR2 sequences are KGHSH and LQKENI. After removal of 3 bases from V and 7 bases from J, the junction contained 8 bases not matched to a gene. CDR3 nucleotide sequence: TGTGCCAGCTCACCGATGGGACAGGGGAACGGTGAAGCTTTCTTT. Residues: CASSPMGQGNGEAFF.

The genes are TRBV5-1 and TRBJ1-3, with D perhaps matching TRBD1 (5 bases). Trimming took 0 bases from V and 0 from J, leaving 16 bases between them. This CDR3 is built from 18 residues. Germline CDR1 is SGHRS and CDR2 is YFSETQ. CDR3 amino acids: CASSLVGGSELSGNTIYF. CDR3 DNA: TGCGCCAGCAGCTTGGTTGGGGGGAGTGAACTCTCTGGAAACACCATATATTTT.